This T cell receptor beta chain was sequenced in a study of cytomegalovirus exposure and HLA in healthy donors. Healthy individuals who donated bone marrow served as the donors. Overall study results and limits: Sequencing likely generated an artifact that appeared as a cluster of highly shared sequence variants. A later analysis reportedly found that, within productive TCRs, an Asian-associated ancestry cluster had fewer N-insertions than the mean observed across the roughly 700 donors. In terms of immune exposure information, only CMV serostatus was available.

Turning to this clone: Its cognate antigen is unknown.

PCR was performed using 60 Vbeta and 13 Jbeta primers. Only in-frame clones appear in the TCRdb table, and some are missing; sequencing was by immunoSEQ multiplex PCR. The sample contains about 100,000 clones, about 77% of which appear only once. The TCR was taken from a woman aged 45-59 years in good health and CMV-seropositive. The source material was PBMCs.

DNA of the CDR3: TGCGCCAGCAGTGAAGCCGGTTTGGTCTACGAGCAGTACTTC. Encoded protein: CASSEAGLVYEQYF. V and J are TRBV10-2 and TRBJ2-7; D not certain. Per the germline V gene, CDR1 is WSHSY and CDR2 is SAAADI. The CDR3 length is 14 residues. V was cut by 3 bases and J by 3 bases, with 12 bases left in between.